This TCR beta chain was retrieved from a study of tumor-infiltrating lymphocytes in oesophageal squamous cell carcinoma. Germline loops: CDR1 SGHVT, CDR2 SQSDAQ. This CDR3 is built from 17 residues. Trimming took 3 bases from V and 14 from J; bases not matched to a gene: 22. This clonotype has just a few counts. MiXCR was run by TCRdb on the PCR reads, yielding one entry per CDR3 protein. The repertoire has around 26,000 distinct CDR3 sequences, 35% to 45% of them found once; the top ten carry about 25%. J is TRBJ2-3 and V is TRBV7-4; TRBD1 matches 8 bases. This sequence originates from a male donor with esophageal squamous cell carcinoma. The specimen sequenced was esophageal tumor tissue. The CDR3 DNA sequence: TGTGCCAGCAGCTTGGGGGTTGGCAGGGGGCAGGACGGGGAGCTGTATTTT. Protein sequence: CASSLGVGRGQDGELYF.